Listed here are 20 T cell receptor beta chains from one sample, sequenced in a study of OX40 agonist ivuxolimab in advanced cancers. Using immunoSEQ multiplex PCR, the repertoire was profiled, and TCRdb retains in-frame clones only, with some absent. The profile shows tens of thousands of clones, about 85% of them singletons. The sample in question was CD4+ or CD8+ T cells sorted from blood, obtained in a trial of the OX40 agonist ivuxolimab. These receptors were obtained from an adult with an advanced solid tumor such as melanoma, head and neck, liver or kidney cancer.

The V call is TRBV9, the J call TRBJ1-2; 10 nucleotides line up with TRBD1. Trimming cost V 6 bases and J 4 bases; bases outside gene matches: 3. Germline CDR1 SGDLS, CDR2 YYNGEE. The CDR3 has 13 amino acids. CDR3 sequence reads: CASTGQGFYGYTF. DNA of the CDR3: TGTGCCAGCACGGGACAGGGGTTCTATGGCTACACCTTC.

J is TRBJ1-5 and V is TRBV6-1; D gene ambiguous. Trimming took 3 bases from V and 4 from J, leaving 10 bases between them. Germline lookup yields CDR1 MNHNS and CDR2 SASEGT. The CDR3 extends over 14 amino acids. The CDR3 nucleotides read TGTGCCAGCAGTGATTTGTACGCAAATCAGCCCCAGCATTTT. This translates into CASSDLYANQPQHF.

The V and J genes are TRBV28 and TRBJ1-2; TRBD1 is a possible D gene (5 bases). Trimming removed 6 bases at V and 0 bases at J, with 14 bases between. CDR3 length: 15 amino acids. CDR1 is MDHEN, CDR2 SYDVKM, per germline. This CDR3 is CASSPNRGSNYGYTF. The DNA of the CDR3 is TGTGCCAGCAGCCCCAACCGGGGGTCTAACTATGGCTACACCTTC.

Written as DNA, the CDR3 is TGTGCCAGCAGCTTCCCCCGGGCCTCACGGGCCGAGCAGTACTTC. This encodes CASSFPRASRAEQYF. The chain joins TRBV11-2 to TRBJ2-7, with D hard to call. Germline V gives CDR1 SGHAT, CDR2 FQNNGV. The CDR3 runs 15 residues. With 3 bases removed from V and 6 bases from J, the gap between germline ends came to 18 bases.

Only one count was recorded for this clone. The chain has TRBV5-1 and TRBJ1-3, with a possible D match to TRBD1 (5 bases). Trimming shortened V by 1 base and J by 4 bases, and 12 bases separated the two germline ends. CDR1 SGHRS and CDR2 YFSETQ come from the germline V gene. The CDR3 is 15 residues long. CDR3 DNA sequence: TGCGCCAGCAGCTTGCAGGCAGGGCGAGGAAACACCATATATTTT. Amino acid sequence: CASSLQAGRGNTIYF.

The chain joins TRBV5-6 to TRBJ2-2; D is ambiguous. The CDR3 is 15 amino acids. Germline CDR1 reads SGHDT; CDR2 reads YYEEEE. Trimming pared 0 bases from V and 0 bases from J, leaving 6 bases between. The CDR3 DNA follows: TGTGCCAGCAGCTTGGGCGCTTCGAACACCGGGGAGCTGTTTTTT. Residues: CASSLGASNTGELFF. Drawing the rest from reference TRBV5-6 and TRBJ2-2, the complete variable domain is DAGVTQSPTHLIKTRGQQVTLRCSPKSGHDTVSWYQQALGQGPQFIFQYYEEEERQRGNFPDRFSGHQFPNYSSELNVNALLLGDSALYLCASSLGASNTGELFFGEGSRLTVL.

This sequence joins TRBV19 and TRBJ1-4; D not certain. Germline assignment: CDR1 LNHDA and CDR2 SQIVND (reference sequence). This CDR3 is built from 14 residues. V was shortened by 4 bases and J by 1 base, with 7 bases between the two germline ends. DNA of the CDR3: TGTGCCAGTAGTAAAGCTGGAACTAATGAAAAACTGTTTTTT. It translates to CASSKAGTNEKLFF.

J is TRBJ1-6 and V is TRBV6-5; D is perhaps TRBD1 (5 bases). The germline CDR1 and CDR2 sequences are MNHEY and SVGAGI. V shed 2 bases and J shed 0 bases, with 8 bases lying between them. The CDR3 runs to 16 residues. CDR3 sequence reads: CASSYTGVSYNSPLHF. CDR3 coding DNA: TGTGCCAGCAGTTACACGGGGGTCTCCTATAATTCACCCCTCCACTTT.

The genes are TRBV27 and TRBJ2-7; 12 positions agree with TRBD2. Germline trimming cut 3 bases from V and 0 bases from J; bases unmatched to any gene: 6. The CDR3 loop spans 17 amino acids. Germline V gene lookup returns CDR1 MNHEY and CDR2 SMNVEV (reference sequence). CDR3 coding DNA: TGTGCCAGCAGTTTTCTTCAGACTAGCGGGAGCTCCTACGAGCAGTACTTC. Translated: CASSFLQTSGSSYEQYF.

V and J are TRBV4-1 and TRBJ1-4; 9 nucleotides align to TRBD1. This CDR3 is 15 amino acids long. Germline CDR1 is MGHRA and CDR2 is YSYEKL. Unmatched junction bases numbered 8, after V lost 4 bases and J lost 8 bases. DNA of the CDR3: TGCGCCAGCAGCCCGAGGGACAGGGAGAACGAAAAACTGTTTTTT. The encoded protein is CASSPRDRENEKLFF.

The chain joins TRBV11-2 to TRBJ2-5; D is ambiguous. The J call is doubtful: the DNA matches TRBJ2-7 better. CDR1 and CDR2 (germline): SGHAT, FQNNGV. The CDR3 is 15 amino acids. The CDR3 coding sequence is TGTGCCAGCAGCTTTAACAATGGTAGCCCCTACGAGCAGTACTTC. Protein product: CASSFNNGSPYEQYF.

In this sample, this clone turned up once. The chain joins TRBV28 to TRBJ1-6; 7 nucleotides match TRBD1. Germline CDR1 reads MDHEN; CDR2 reads SYDVKM. The CDR3 runs 15 residues. Losses at the gene ends were 4 bases for V and 11 bases for J; bases not matched to a gene: 11. CDR3 sequence reads: CASSSLQGNKTPLHF. CDR3 bases: TGTGCCAGCAGTTCCCTACAGGGGAATAAGACACCCCTCCACTTT.

The DNA for the CDR3 is TGTGCCAGCAGCCGCACGTCGGGGCCCGGGGAGCTGTTTTTT. Amino acid sequence: CASSRTSGPGELFF. The rearrangement joins TRBV27 to TRBJ2-2; the D gene could be TRBD1 or TRBD2 (5 bases each). Per the germline V gene, CDR1 is MNHEY and CDR2 is SMNVEV (reference sequence). The CDR3 consists of 14 residues. V was shortened by 6 bases and J by 6 bases, with 14 bases between the two germline ends.

J is TRBJ2-7 and V is TRBV29-1, with D uncertain. Trimming took 4 bases from V and 5 from J, leaving 6 bases between them. The CDR3 is 10 amino acids. The V gene's germline CDR1 is SQVTM and CDR2 ANQGSEA. This chain's CDR3 is CSVADNEQYF. In nucleotides, the CDR3 is TGCAGCGTTGCCGATAACGAGCAGTACTTC.

This clone was observed once. This sequence joins TRBV30 and TRBJ1-3, with a tentative D call TRBD1 (5 bases). Germline-derived CDR1 and CDR2 are GTSNPN and SVGIG (reference sequence). Trimming shortened V by 2 bases and J by 4 bases, and 9 bases separated the two germline ends. This CDR3 is 13 amino acids long. The DNA for the CDR3 is TGTGCCTGGAGTTTGACAGTAGGAAACACCATATATTTT. This gives the protein CAWSLTVGNTIYF.

The chain employs TRBV5-8 and TRBJ2-7; TRBD2 might be the D (7 bases). The length of the CDR3 is 15 residues. V lost 4 bases to trimming and J lost 4 bases, with 18 bases between them. Germline CDR1 is SGHTS and CDR2 is YDEGEE. The CDR3 protein is CASSPYGGLEYEQYF. CDR3 in DNA: TGTGCCAGCAGCCCGTACGGGGGGCTCGAGTACGAGCAGTACTTC. Together with reference TRBV5-8 and TRBJ2-7, the CDR3 gives the full variable domain: EAGVTQSPTHLIKTRGQQATLRCSPISGHTSVYWYQQALGLGLQFLLWYDEGEERNRGNFPPRFSGRQFPNYSSELNVNALELEDSALYLCASSPYGGLEYEQYFGPGTRLTVT.

This chain connects TRBV9 to TRBJ2-3, with TRBD2 matching over 10 bases. The CDR3 totals 17 residues. V lost 0 bases and J lost 1; bases outside the gene matches: 5. Germline values: CDR1 SGDLS, CDR2 YYNGEE. CDR3 DNA: TGTGCCAGCAGCGTAGCTCTAGCGGGGGTCGGCACAGATACGCAGTATTTT. This gives the protein CASSVALAGVGTDTQYF.

CDR3 residues: CASSFGGSTDTQYF. The CDR3 nucleotides read TGCGCCAGCAGCTTTGGTGGGAGCACAGATACGCAGTATTTT. The chain joins TRBV5-1 to TRBJ2-3; no definite D call. The germline V gene encodes CDR1 SGHRS and CDR2 YFSETQ. Trimming stripped 2 bases from V and 0 bases from J, with 7 bases between. The CDR3 is 14 amino acids.

This chain links TRBV7-2 with TRBJ1-5; D might be TRBD1 (5 bases). From germline, CDR1 is SGHTA and CDR2 FQGNSA. The CDR3 runs 13 residues. V lost 5 bases to trimming and J lost 3 bases, with 8 bases between them. This chain's CDR3 is CASSIGTNQPQHF. The CDR3 DNA reads TGTGCCAGCAGCATCGGGACCAATCAGCCCCAGCATTTT.

The genes are TRBV7-2 and TRBJ2-3; D might be TRBD2 (5 bases). V dropped 6 bases and J dropped 0 bases, with 10 bases sitting between them. This CDR3 has 14 residues. Germline V gene lookup returns CDR1 SGHTA and CDR2 FQGNSA. This chain's CDR3 is CASRWGESTDTQYF. The CDR3 DNA sequence: TGTGCCAGCAGGTGGGGAGAGAGCACAGATACGCAGTATTTT. Filled out from reference TRBV7-2 and TRBJ2-3, the complete variable domain reads GAGVSQSPSNKVTEKGKDVELRCDPISGHTALYWYRQSLGQGLEFLIYFQGNSAPDKSGLPSDRFSAERTGGSVSTLTIQRTQQEDSAVYLCASRWGESTDTQYFGPGTRLTVL.